Listed below are T cell receptor beta chains from one sample, sequenced in a study of post-analysis software for immune sequencing data. TCRdb re-called the PCR reads with MiXCR, one entry per CDR3 protein. The sample lists around 500,000 distinct CDR3 sequences; around a third were seen once. The sequencing sample was made of blood. The origin of the receptors is a girl aged 2 to 17 with multiple sclerosis. The CDR3 runs from the conserved cysteine through the conserved F or W. The D gene is left open where the match is weak. Size is omitted from some rows. Given values are once, few, many or a class for expanded clones.

D gene,J gene,clone size,V gene,CDR3 DNA,CDR3 protein
TRBD2,TRBJ2-1,-,TRBV7-2,TGTGCCAGCAGCTTAGAATTCACTAGCGGCAAAGAGACCCAGTTCTTC,CASSLEFTSGKETQFF
TRBD1,TRBJ2-1,-,TRBV19,TGTGCCAGTAGTCTTAGGACAGGACGCAATGAGCAGTTCTTC,CASSLRTGRNEQFF
-,TRBJ1-1,-,TRBV5-4,TGTGCCAGCAGCTTCCAGGGGCTTCGCACTGAAGCTTTCTTT,CASSFQGLRTEAFF
TRBD1,TRBJ1-5,-,TRBV12-3/TRBV12-4,TGTGCCAGCAGTTTACAGACAGGGCAAACGAATCAGCCCCAGCATTTT,CASSLQTGQTNQPQHF
-,TRBJ1-2,-,TRBV20-1,TGCAGTGCTAGTACCTTTCCTGATTATACGGGCTACACCTTC,CSASTFPDYTGYTF
-,TRBJ2-3,-,TRBV5-1,TGCGCCAGCAGCTTGGACGTGACTAGAACAGATACGCAGTATTTT,CASSLDVTRTDTQYF
TRBD2,TRBJ2-1,-,TRBV5-1,TGCGCCAGTTCTCCTAGCGGGGGGGCCCTGCAGTTCTTC,CASSPSGGALQFF
TRBD2,TRBJ2-5,-,TRBV12-3/TRBV12-4,TGTGCCAGCAGTTTCGGGACTAGCTTGAAGACCCAGTACTTC,CASSFGTSLKTQYF
-,TRBJ2-1,few,TRBV7-8,TGTGCCAGCAGCTTACTTAGGTCCCTCAATGAGCAGTTCTTC,CASSLLRSLNEQFF
-,TRBJ2-1,few,TRBV10-1,TGCGCCAGCAGTGAGTCTGGCGTACGGGAGCAGTTCTTC,CASSESGVREQFF
-,TRBJ2-3,once,TRBV20-1,TGCAGTGCTAGAGATGGAGGCGGGGCATCCACAGATACGCAGTATTTT,CSARDGGGASTDTQYF
-,TRBJ1-1,few,TRBV7-9,TGTGCCAGCAGCACATCAACAGGGCTCAACACTGAAGCTTTCTTT,CASSTSTGLNTEAFF
-,TRBJ1-2,-,TRBV27,TGTGCCAGCAGCTCAGGGGTCGGGGTTCCTAACTATGGCTACACCTTC,CASSSGVGVPNYGYTF
-,TRBJ2-7,-,TRBV10-3,TGTGCCATCAGTGAGTTTGAGGGGATCCACGAGCAGTACTTC,CAISEFEGIHEQYF
TRBD1,TRBJ1-2,many,TRBV7-8,TGTGCCAGCAGCCCTAAGGGACAGGGAATAAGCTACACCTTC,CASSPKGQGISYTF
-,TRBJ2-5,few,TRBV12-3/TRBV12-4,TGTGCCAGCAGTTTATTCGGCAGCCAAGAGACCCAGTACTTC,CASSLFGSQETQYF
-,TRBJ1-2,few,TRBV29-1,TGCAGCGTTGAGATTCTGGGGGGCGCGAACGGCTATGGCTACACCTTC,CSVEILGGANGYGYTF
-,TRBJ2-1,-,TRBV28,TGTGCCAGCAGTTTACGCATATCCGCCTACAATGAGCAGTTCTTC,CASSLRISAYNEQFF
-,TRBJ2-2,-,TRBV27,TGTGCCAGCAGTTTCCTGAGGGCGGACCCGAACACCGGGGAGCTGTTTTTT,CASSFLRADPNTGELFF
TRBD1,TRBJ2-4,-,TRBV12-3/TRBV12-4,TGTGCCAGCAGTTTCATCGGACAGGGGAACATTCAGTACTTC,CASSFIGQGNIQYF
-,TRBJ1-2,-,TRBV6-4,TGTGCCAGCAGTGAAGGGGCGGTAGCTAACTATGGCTACACCTTC,CASSEGAVANYGYTF
-,TRBJ1-1,-,TRBV10-3,TGTGCCATCAGTGAAAGGTGGTCCGGGGACACTGAAGCTTTCTTT,CAISERWSGDTEAFF
-,TRBJ2-3,few,TRBV6-5,TGTGCCAGCAGTTACGACCGCGGCTACCTGCAGTATTTT,CASSYDRGYLQYF
-,TRBJ1-2,-,TRBV7-9,TGTGCCAGCAGCTTAGCCGGGACCGAGGACACCTTC,CASSLAGTEDTF
TRBD2,TRBJ2-3,-,TRBV4-2,TGTGCCAGCAGCTCCGGGACTAGCGGGAATTTACGACTCACAGATACGCAGTATTTT,CASSSGTSGNLRLTDTQYF
-,TRBJ2-7,once,TRBV5-1,TGCGCCAGCAGCCCCGGACATAAGATCTACAATGAGCAGTACTTC,CASSPGHKIYNEQYF
TRBD2,TRBJ2-3,few,TRBV20-1,TGCAGTGCTACCCTAGCGGGGGGAAGCACAGATACGCAGTATTTT,CSATLAGGSTDTQYF
-,TRBJ1-2,-,TRBV27,TGTGCCAGCAGTTTGGGGTTCACAGGGAGCCGCTATGGCTACACCTTC,CASSLGFTGSRYGYTF
-,TRBJ2-5,many,TRBV5-5,TGTGCCAGCAGCTTGGCCCTTAATAGCGGAGAGACCCAGTACTTC,CASSLALNSGETQYF
-,TRBJ2-1,many,TRBV29-1,TGCAGCGTTGAAGGAGGGAGGGGGTCCAATGAGCAGTTCTTC,CSVEGGRGSNEQFF
-,TRBJ2-5,-,TRBV2,TGTGCCAGCAGTGGAAGTAGCGCGGAGACCCAGTACTTC,CASSGSSAETQYF
TRBD2,TRBJ2-1,-,TRBV6-2/TRBV6-3,TGTGCCAGCAGTCCGGGACTAGTCCCTGAGCAGTTCTTC,CASSPGLVPEQFF
TRBD1,TRBJ2-3,-,TRBV10-3,TGTGCCATCAGTGAGAGGCAGGGGGTCGATACGCAGTATTTT,CAISERQGVDTQYF
TRBD2,TRBJ2-3,-,TRBV5-1,TGCGCCAGCAGCTTGGTGAGACTAGCGGGGGGGCCAGACGGCACAGATACGCAGTATTTT,CASSLVRLAGGPDGTDTQYF
-,TRBJ2-7,few,TRBV20-1,TGCAGTGCTAGAGATCAGTACCACCCCTACGAGCAGTACTTC,CSARDQYHPYEQYF
-,TRBJ2-5,-,TRBV7-3,TGTGCCAGCAGCTTATGGCCAGGGAGTATTCAGGAGACCCAGTACTTC,CASSLWPGSIQETQYF
-,TRBJ2-5,few,TRBV18,TGTGCCAGCTCACCACTACCAGCGCAGAACCAAGAGACCCAGTACTTC,CASSPLPAQNQETQYF
-,TRBJ2-5,few,TRBV2,TGTGCCAGCAGATGGGACCCTCAAGAGACCCAGTACTTC,CASRWDPQETQYF
-,TRBJ2-5,few,TRBV3-1,TGTGCCAGCAGACGCGGGGCTTCAGGGACCCAGTACTTC,CASRRGASGTQYF
-,TRBJ1-5,once,TRBV10-3,TGTGCCATCAGTGAGTCCTCAGTGGCTGTGAAAATGAATCAGCCCCAGCATTTT,CAISESSVAVKMNQPQHF
-,TRBJ2-5,few,TRBV28,TGTGCCAGCAGTCAAACAGCAGGGGATCAAGAGACCCAGTACTTC,CASSQTAGDQETQYF
-,TRBJ1-3,-,TRBV25-1,TGTGCCAGCGGACAGGGAAACACCATATATTTT,CASGQGNTIYF
TRBD2,TRBJ2-7,-,TRBV6-1,TGTGCCAGCAGTGGGCGGGGGGCTCTCTCCTACGAGCAGTACTTC,CASSGRGALSYEQYF
-,TRBJ2-1,once,TRBV4-2,TGTGCCAGCAGCCAAGATCCTGGGACGGGGGGCCGCGATGAGCAGTTCTTC,CASSQDPGTGGRDEQFF
-,TRBJ2-5,-,TRBV7-9,TGTGCCAGCAGCTCCCCCTGGAAGAACCTGCGCCAAGAGACCCAGTACTTC,CASSSPWKNLRQETQYF
TRBD1,TRBJ1-2,-,TRBV5-6,TGTGCCAGCAGCTTAGGGACAGAATACTATGGCTACACCTTC,CASSLGTEYYGYTF
-,TRBJ1-2,few,TRBV10-3,TGTGCCATCAGTGAGTCAGCGGACGTTAACTATGGCTACACCTTC,CAISESADVNYGYTF
-,TRBJ2-1,-,TRBV7-9,TGTGCCAGCAGCCCAGTGGGCATCAGCTCCTACAATGAGCAGTTCTTC,CASSPVGISSYNEQFF
TRBD1,TRBJ1-2,few,TRBV20-1,TGCAGTGCGGGCGACAGGGGGCCGGGGGGCTACACCTTC,CSAGDRGPGGYTF
-,TRBJ2-2,-,TRBV28,TGTGCCAGCAGCACCAGAGGGGGACACCCAAATACCGGGGAGCTGTTTTTT,CASSTRGGHPNTGELFF
TRBD1,TRBJ2-7,many,TRBV29-1,TGCAGCGTGATAGACAGGGGCCGTCCCTACGAGCAGTACTTC,CSVIDRGRPYEQYF
-,TRBJ2-7,-,TRBV4-1,TGCGCCAGCAGCCATCTGCGCTCCTACGAGCAGTACTTC,CASSHLRSYEQYF
-,TRBJ2-7,-,TRBV14,TGTGCCAGCAGCCCTGGACAAGGCCCTGGGAACGAGCAGTACTTC,CASSPGQGPGNEQYF
-,TRBJ2-1,-,TRBV19,TGTGCCAGTAGTAAGGGTGTATCCTACAATGAGCAGTTCTTC,CASSKGVSYNEQFF
-,TRBJ2-3,-,TRBV7-2,TGTGCCAGCAGCCCTGGGGGTTTCACAGATACGCAGTATTTT,CASSPGGFTDTQYF
TRBD1,TRBJ1-6,-,TRBV7-6,TGTGCCAGCAGCGCAGGACAGGGACTAAATTCACCCCTCCACTTT,CASSAGQGLNSPLHF
-,TRBJ2-7,-,TRBV11-2,TGTGCCAGCAGCCCTGTACACGAGCAGTACTTC,CASSPVHEQYF
-,TRBJ2-1,-,TRBV6-5,TGTGCCAGCAGTTACTCGGGGCACATCTCCTACAATGAGCAGTTCTTC,CASSYSGHISYNEQFF
TRBD1,TRBJ2-6,few,TRBV7-9,TGTGCCAGCAGCCGCCCCCTGGACAGGGTCGGGGCCAACGTCCTGACTTTC,CASSRPLDRVGANVLTF